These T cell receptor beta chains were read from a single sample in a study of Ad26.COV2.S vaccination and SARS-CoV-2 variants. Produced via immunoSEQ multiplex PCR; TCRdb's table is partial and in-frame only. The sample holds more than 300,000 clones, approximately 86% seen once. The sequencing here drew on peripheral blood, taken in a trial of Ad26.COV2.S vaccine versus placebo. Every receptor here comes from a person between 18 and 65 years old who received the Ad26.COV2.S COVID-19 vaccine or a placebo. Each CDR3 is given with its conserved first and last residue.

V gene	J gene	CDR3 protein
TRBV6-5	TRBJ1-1	CASSYQGGNTEAFF
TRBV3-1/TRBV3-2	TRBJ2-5	CASSPRTGGFSETQYF
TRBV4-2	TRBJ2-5	CASSQDAAGLETQYF
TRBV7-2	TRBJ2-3	CASSLTSGGTDTQYF
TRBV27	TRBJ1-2	CASSLLRSNYGYTF
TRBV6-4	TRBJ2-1	CASSDSSGGVYNEQFF
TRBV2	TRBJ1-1	CASSERDPNYTEAFF
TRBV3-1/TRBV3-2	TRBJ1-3	CASSPRGAGNTIYF
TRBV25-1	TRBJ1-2	CASSDGRYGYTF
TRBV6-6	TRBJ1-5	CASSPRTGGGSNQPQHF
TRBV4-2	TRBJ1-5	CASSQELVQPQHF
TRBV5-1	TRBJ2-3	CASSTGTSRDTQYF
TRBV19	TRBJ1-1	CASSPFGQGSTEAFF
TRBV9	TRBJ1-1	CASSRTGSTEAFF
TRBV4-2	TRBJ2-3	CASSQDLRGTQYF
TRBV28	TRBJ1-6	CASSFKGTPLHF
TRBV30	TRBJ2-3	CAWLAGGGDTQYF
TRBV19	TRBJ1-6	CASTNEPGLVSPLHF
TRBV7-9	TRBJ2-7	CASSSSTGTYEQYF
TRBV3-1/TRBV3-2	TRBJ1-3	CASSPLGQGGNTIYF
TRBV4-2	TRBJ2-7	CASSKSGTAPYEQYF
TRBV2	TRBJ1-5	CASSEAGGVQPQHF
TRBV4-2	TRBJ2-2	CASSQDLAGELFF
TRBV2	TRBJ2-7	CASSDFGLYEQYF
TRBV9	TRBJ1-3	CASSVSGGNGNTIYF
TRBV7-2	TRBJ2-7	CASSLDPPPGEQYF
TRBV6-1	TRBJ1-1	CASSEASFGFNTEAFF
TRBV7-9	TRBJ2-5	CASSLAMETQYF
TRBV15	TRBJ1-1	CATSRLDYTNTEAFF
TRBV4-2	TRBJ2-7	CASSQVLREGADYEQYF
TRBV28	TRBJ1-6	CASTSMRGYNSPLHF
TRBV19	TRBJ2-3	CASSRQGFADTQYF
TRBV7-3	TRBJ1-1	CASSPLPGNTEAFF
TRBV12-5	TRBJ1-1	CASGLSNTEAFF
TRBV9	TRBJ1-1	CASSVDPGGRRNTEAFF
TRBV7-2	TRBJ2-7	CASRSSSYEQYF
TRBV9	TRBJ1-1	CASSVLGNTEAFF
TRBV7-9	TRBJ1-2	CASSFSGTGGSGYTF
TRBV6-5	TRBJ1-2	CARKRGAKEVHGYTF
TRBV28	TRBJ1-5	CASSYGQGLYSNQPQHF
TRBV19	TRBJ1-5	CASRATGGWSQPQHF
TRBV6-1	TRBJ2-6	CASSEGWTGANVLTF
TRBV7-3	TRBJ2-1	CASSNLGAGEYNEQFF
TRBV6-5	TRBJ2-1	CASSPSGVLYNEQFF
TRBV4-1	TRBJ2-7	CASSQILAVEAGEQYF
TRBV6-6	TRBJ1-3	CASSYSTSSGNTIYF
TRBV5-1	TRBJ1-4	CASSFASGEKLFF
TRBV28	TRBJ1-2	CASSFRDREAYGYTF
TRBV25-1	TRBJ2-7	CASSEYEQYF
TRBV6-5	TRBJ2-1	CASSSSAEYYNEQFF
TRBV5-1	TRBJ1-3	CASKSVGAGNTIYF
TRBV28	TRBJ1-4	CASREQGATNEKLFF
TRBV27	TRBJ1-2	CASSLQGATYGYTF
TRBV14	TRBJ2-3	CASSPLISTDTQYF
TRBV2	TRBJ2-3	CASIGGQGIYTDTQYF
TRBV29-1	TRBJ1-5	CSVGQGSQPQHF
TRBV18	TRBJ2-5	CASSPTQETQYF